Sequencing of this T cell receptor (beta chain) was carried out in a study of molecular identifiers for immune sequencing clone quantification. CDR3 length: 13 residues. CDR1 and CDR2 (germline): MDHEN, SYDVKM. Trimming removed 6 bases at V and 6 bases at J, with 15 bases between. From the PCR reads, TCRdb called clonotypes with MiXCR, one entry per CDR3 protein. The sample shows nearly 650,000 distinct CDR3 sequences, over 25% of them seen only once. This clonotype was seen more than once but under ten times. A much larger clone differs from this one at a single base, so this may be a read error. Specimen: naive CD8+ T cells from blood, with Jurkat cell RNA spiked in. As for subset: FACS-sorted CD8+CD4-CCR7+CD45RA+ naive T cells. The sequence came from a human donor in good health. Some libraries in this study had Jurkat cell RNA spiked in. This chain uses TRBV28 with TRBJ2-7; D tentatively reads TRBD1 or TRBD2 (5 bases each). CDR3 in amino acids: CASSPPEGCEQYF. The CDR3 DNA reads TGTGCCAGCAGCCCTCCTGAGGGGTGCGAGCAGTACTTC.